Included here is one T cell receptor (beta chain) sequence, with context. Its target is unknown. A read error may explain this, as a much larger clone is one base away. This sample was included in a study of CD8 T cells in ankylosing spondylitis. Findings and caveats of the study: In ankylosing spondylitis patients, matched synovial fluid reportedly showed significant enrichment of disease-linked clones.

V was trimmed by 2 bases and J by 0 bases, leaving 6 bases between them. The CDR3 runs 13 residues. Germline CDR1 reads DFQATT; CDR2 reads SNEGSKA (reference sequence). Each CDR3 protein is one row after TCRdb ran MiXCR on the 5' RACE reads. The sample shows 290,000 or so distinct CDR3 sequences, about a fifth of them seen only once. J is TRBJ2-3 and V is TRBV20-1; D is uncertain. The sample comprised blood, either unsorted or a sorted T cell fraction (not recorded which). This receptor was taken from a female donor with ankylosing spondylitis or in good health (not recorded which). CDR3 DNA: TGCAGTGCTAGACACCCTAGCACAGATACGCAGTATTTT. It codes for CSARHPSTDTQYF.